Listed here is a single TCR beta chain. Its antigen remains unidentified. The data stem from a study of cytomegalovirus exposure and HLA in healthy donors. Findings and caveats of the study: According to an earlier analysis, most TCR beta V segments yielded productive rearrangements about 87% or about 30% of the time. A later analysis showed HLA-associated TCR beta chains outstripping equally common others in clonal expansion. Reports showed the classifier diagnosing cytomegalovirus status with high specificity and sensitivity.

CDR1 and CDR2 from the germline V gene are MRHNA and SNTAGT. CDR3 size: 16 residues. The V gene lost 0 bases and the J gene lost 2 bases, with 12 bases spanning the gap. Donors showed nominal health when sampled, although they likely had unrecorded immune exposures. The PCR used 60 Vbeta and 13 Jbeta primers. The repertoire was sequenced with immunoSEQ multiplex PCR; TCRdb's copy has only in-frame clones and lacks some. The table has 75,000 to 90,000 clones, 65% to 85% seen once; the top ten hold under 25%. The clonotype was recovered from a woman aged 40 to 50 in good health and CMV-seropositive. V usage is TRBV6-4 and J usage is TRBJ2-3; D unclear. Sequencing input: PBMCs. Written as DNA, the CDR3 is TGTGCCAGCAGTGACTCTCAGAACAGATACACAGATACGCAGTATTTT. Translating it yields CASSDSQNRYTDTQYF.